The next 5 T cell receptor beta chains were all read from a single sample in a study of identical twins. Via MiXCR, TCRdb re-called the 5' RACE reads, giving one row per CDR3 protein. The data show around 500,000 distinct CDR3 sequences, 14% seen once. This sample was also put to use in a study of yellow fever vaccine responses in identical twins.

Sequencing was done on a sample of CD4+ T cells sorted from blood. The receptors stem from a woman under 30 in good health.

The CDR3 DNA is TGTGCCAGCAGCTTAGTGGTCTTACTACCGAACACCGGGGAGCTGTTTTTT. Translated: CASSLVVLLPNTGELFF. J is TRBJ2-2 and V is TRBV7-8; D not resolved. Germline V CDR1 and CDR2: SGHVS, FQNEAQ. V lost 1 base to trimming and J lost 0 bases, with 12 bases between them. This CDR3 spans 17 amino acids.

Here the CDR3 reads CASSQAAGQGSIYIQYF. CDR3 bases: TGTGCCAGCAGCCAAGCCGCCGGACAGGGTAGTATATACATTCAGTACTTC. The chain employs TRBV4-2 and TRBJ2-4; 8 bases agree with TRBD1. The germline V gene has CDR1 LGHNA and CDR2 YNFKEQ. After removal of 1 base from V and 8 bases from J, the junction contained 13 bases not matched to a gene. This CDR3 has 17 residues.

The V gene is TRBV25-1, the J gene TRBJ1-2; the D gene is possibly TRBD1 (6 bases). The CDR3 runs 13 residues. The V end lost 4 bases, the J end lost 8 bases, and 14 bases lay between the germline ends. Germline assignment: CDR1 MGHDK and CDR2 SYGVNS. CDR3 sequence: CASSGDRFEGYTF. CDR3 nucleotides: TGTGCCAGCAGTGGCGACAGGTTCGAGGGCTACACCTTC.

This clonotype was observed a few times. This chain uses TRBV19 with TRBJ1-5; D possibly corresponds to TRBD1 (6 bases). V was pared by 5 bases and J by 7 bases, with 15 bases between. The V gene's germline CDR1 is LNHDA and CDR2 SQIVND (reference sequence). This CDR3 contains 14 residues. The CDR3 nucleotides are TGTGCCAGTAGTTGGCCAGGGGAGGAACAGCCCCAGCATTTT. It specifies CASSWPGEEQPQHF.

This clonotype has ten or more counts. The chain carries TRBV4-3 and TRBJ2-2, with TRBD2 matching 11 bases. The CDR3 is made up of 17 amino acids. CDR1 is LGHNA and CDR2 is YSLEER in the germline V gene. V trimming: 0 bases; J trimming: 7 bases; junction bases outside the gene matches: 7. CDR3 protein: CASSQEAFSGRVGELFF. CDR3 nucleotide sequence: TGCGCCAGCAGCCAAGAAGCCTTTAGCGGGAGGGTCGGGGAGCTGTTTTTT.